The next 18 T cell receptor beta chains were all read from a single sample in a study of spatial heterogeneity in lung cancer. Time point given: blood at routine non-recurrence follow-up after resection. Unsorted tumor, nontumor lung tissue or cryopreserved PBMC supplied the whole RNA. TCRdb re-called the 5' RACE reads through MiXCR, storing one row per CDR3 protein. The sample yields 45,000 to 65,000 distinct CDR3 sequences, roughly 7% seen once. Sample: PBMCs, taken at follow-up. All receptors come from a female donor with early-stage non-small cell lung cancer.

This clonotype was recorded at least ten times. The J gene is TRBJ2-7, the V gene TRBV6-5; the D gene is possibly TRBD2 (5 bases). The CDR3 has 15 residues. V gave up 6 bases and J gave up 0 bases, with 15 bases separating them. Germline CDR1 MNHEY, CDR2 SVGAGI. CDR3 sequence reads: CASRPPGVPSYEQYF. CDR3 sequence (DNA): TGTGCCAGCAGGCCGCCCGGGGTACCCTCCTACGAGCAGTACTTC.

The table lists this clonotype with a few counts. V and J are TRBV19 and TRBJ1-5; D gene uncertain. V lost 7 bases and J lost 1, with 17 bases in between. Looked up from germline, CDR1 is LNHDA and CDR2 is SQIVND (reference sequence). The CDR3 length is 16 residues. In DNA form, the CDR3 reads TGTGCCAGTACTCCCACAGAGACCTGGAGCAATCAGCCCCAGCATTTT. Translating it yields CASTPTETWSNQPQHF.

In this sample, this clonotype turned up many times. This chain uses TRBV11-3 with TRBJ2-5, with TRBD1 matching over 11 bases. V lost 6 bases, J lost 5 bases, and 11 bases stayed unmatched. This CDR3 has 16 residues. Germline V gives CDR1 SGHNT, CDR2 YENEEA. DNA for the CDR3: TGTGCCAGCAGTTCTCGACCGGGACAGGGGGACGAGACCCAGTACTTC. Protein sequence: CASSSRPGQGDETQYF.

This clonotype was observed a few times. The chain recombines TRBV10-1 with TRBJ1-1; 8 bases map to TRBD1. The ends lost 6 bases at V and 4 bases at J; junction bases unmatched: 7. Germline V gene sequence: CDR1 WNHNN, CDR2 SYGVQD (reference sequence). The CDR3 sequence is 14 residues long. The CDR3 sequence is CASSAGQGATEAFF. CDR3 in DNA: TGCGCCAGCAGCGCTGGACAGGGCGCCACTGAAGCTTTCTTT.

The V call is TRBV5-1, the J call TRBJ1-6; the D gene is possibly TRBD1 (5 bases). This CDR3 contains 15 residues. Deletions cut 5 bases from V and 8 bases from J, with 17 bases between. Per germline, CDR1 SGHRS and CDR2 YFSETQ. Here the CDR3 DNA reads TGCGCCAGCAGTCTCGGGGGAACGGCGGATTCACCCCTCCACTTT. It translates to CASSLGGTADSPLHF.

This clonotype was counted many times. The chain carries TRBV6-5 and TRBJ1-1, with D tentatively TRBD1 (6 bases). The CDR3 totals 15 residues. From germline, CDR1 is MNHEY and CDR2 SVGAGI. The V end lost 0 bases, the J end lost 3 bases, and 11 bases lay between the germline ends. CDR3 coding DNA: TGTGCCAGCAGTTACTCCGGGGGCACCTACACTGAAGCTTTCTTT. Amino acid sequence: CASSYSGGTYTEAFF.

Many counts were recorded for this clonotype. V and J are TRBV28 and TRBJ1-2; D remains unclear. The V gene lost 6 bases and the J gene lost 6 bases, with 14 bases spanning the gap. Per germline, CDR1 MDHEN and CDR2 SYDVKM. The CDR3 covers 13 residues. Here the CDR3 DNA reads TGTGCCAGCAGCTTGGACGGGCGGCATGGCTACACCTTC. Amino acids: CASSLDGRHGYTF.

This clonotype has at least ten counts. The rearrangement uses TRBV29-1 and TRBJ2-5, with 12 bases lining up with TRBD2. Germline values: CDR1 SQVTM, CDR2 ANQGSEA. The CDR3 is made up of 15 amino acids. Unmatched junction bases numbered 16, after V lost 8 bases and J lost 9 bases. In nucleotides, the CDR3 is TGCAGCATAAACCCGACTAGCGGGGGACCTGGGGCCCAGTACTTC. Its protein product is CSINPTSGGPGAQYF.

This clonotype was recorded at least ten times. This sequence joins TRBV12-3 or TRBV12-4 and TRBJ1-4; D is possibly TRBD1 (5 bases). V dropped 0 bases and J dropped 6 bases, with 11 bases sitting between them. CDR3 size: 15 residues. Written as DNA, the CDR3 is TGTGCCAGCAGTTTAGCAGGCAGGGAGGATGAAAAACTGTTTTTT. Protein product: CASSLAGREDEKLFF.

The chain couples TRBV11-2 to TRBJ2-7, with a tentative D call TRBD1 (5 bases). Between the trimmed V and J ends, which lost 1 base and 3 bases, there was a span of 7 bases. The germline gives CDR1 SGHAT, CDR2 FQNNGV. This CDR3 spans 13 amino acids. The CDR3 loop is CASSLGGGYEQYF. The CDR3, as DNA: TGTGCCAGCAGCTTAGGGGGCGGCTACGAGCAGTACTTC.

The sample holds a few counts of this clonotype. CDR3 residues: CASSPWTGGNEQYF. CDR3 nucleotides: TGCGCCAGCAGCCCCTGGACAGGGGGCAACGAGCAGTACTTC. This sequence joins TRBV5-1 and TRBJ2-7; 11 positions match TRBD1. V dropped 4 bases and J dropped 5; count of bases not matched to a gene: 5. The CDR3 runs 14 residues. Germline lookup yields CDR1 SGHRS and CDR2 YFSETQ.

This clonotype came up a few times. This rearrangement joins TRBV5-1 to TRBJ2-1, with TRBD1 matching over 10 bases. The CDR3 is 14 residues long. The ends lost 5 bases at V and 7 bases at J; junction bases unmatched: 6. CDR1 and CDR2 (germline): SGHRS, YFSETQ. The CDR3 DNA is TGCGCCAGCAGAGGGACAGGGGCAATTAATGAGCAGTTCTTC. This sequence encodes CASRGTGAINEQFF.

This clonotype was seen ten or more times. The chain is built from TRBV6-2 or TRBV6-3 and TRBJ2-3; D gene ambiguous. V was pared by 5 bases and J by 6 bases, with 6 bases between. This CDR3 is built from 11 residues. The germline V gene encodes CDR1 MNHEY and CDR2 SVGEGT. CDR3 sequence reads: CASSISDTQYF. In DNA form, the CDR3 reads TGTGCCAGCAGTATCTCCGATACGCAGTATTTT.

This clonotype was recorded at least ten times. V gene TRBV7-9 combines with J gene TRBJ1-1; D is uncertain. CDR3 size: 12 residues. The germline V and J ends were trimmed by 3 bases and 11 bases, with 13 bases remaining between them. The germline V gene encodes CDR1 SEHNR and CDR2 FQNEAQ (reference sequence). CDR3 in DNA: TGTGCCAGCAGCTTGGTGGGGTTGGTTGCTTTCTTT. Residues: CASSLVGLVAFF.

This clonotype came up many times. The chain recombines TRBV5-1 with TRBJ2-3; the D gene is possibly TRBD1 (6 bases). V was shortened by 5 bases and J by 5 bases, with 18 bases between the two germline ends. The length of the CDR3 is 15 residues. Germline V gene lookup returns CDR1 SGHRS and CDR2 YFSETQ. Here the CDR3 DNA reads TGCGCCAGCAGTTGGGGAGACAGGTCGGAAGATACGCAGTATTTT. Encoded protein: CASSWGDRSEDTQYF.

This clonotype was observed once. The chain joins TRBV28 to TRBJ2-7, with D possibly called TRBD1 or TRBD2 (7 bases each). Germline CDR1 reads MDHEN; CDR2 reads SYDVKM. Trimming shortened V by 8 bases and J by 4 bases, and 21 bases separated the two germline ends. CDR3 length equals 15 residues. CDR3 sequence (DNA): TGTGCCAGCCTCCCAGGGGGGGAGGTGACATACGAGCAGTACTTC. Translating gives CASLPGGEVTYEQYF.

This clonotype was seen a few times. The chain employs TRBV7-9 and TRBJ2-5, with TRBD2 identical over 12 bases. Germline CDR1 is SEHNR and CDR2 is FQNEAQ (reference sequence). Trimming cost V 6 bases and J 5 bases; bases outside gene matches: 16. The CDR3 extends over 18 amino acids. The CDR3 DNA reads TGTGCCAGCAGTACTGGGACTAGCGGGTCCCGCCGAAGGGAGACCCAGTACTTC. Amino acid sequence: CASSTGTSGSRRRETQYF.

The chain links TRBV7-8 to TRBJ2-3; 12 nucleotides line up with TRBD2. Germline V CDR1 and CDR2: SGHVS, FQNEAQ. CDR3 length equals 14 residues. Trimming at V came to 5 bases and at J to 5 bases, leaving 2 bases not matched to a gene. The chain's CDR3 is CASSRLAGEDTQYF. CDR3 in DNA: TGTGCCAGCAGCAGACTAGCGGGGGAAGATACGCAGTATTTT.